The entry below describes one T cell receptor (beta chain). These data originate in a study of blood T cell repertoires in COVID-19. Study-wide background: Researchers got acute and convalescent COVID-19 samples from the United States, Italy and Spain. In each case, the material was cDNA or gDNA derived from T cells, B-cell-depleted T cells, or PBMCs.

This CDR3 spans 17 amino acids. J was trimmed by 2 bases and V by 3 bases; bases with no gene match: 7. Germline V lookup: CDR1 MNHNS, CDR2 SASEGT. As originally analysed: Estimated nucleated cell counts came from reference gene primer amplification. Clones were sequenced by immunoSEQ multiplex PCR, and TCRdb holds only the in-frame ones, with some missing. Clone size and V and J calls were adopted from that table, with D and trimming inferred from the DNA. The sample yields tens of thousands of clones, more than 70% seen once. V gene TRBV6-1 combines with J gene TRBJ1-3; TRBD1 matches at 10 bases. The TCR sequence derives from a human donor in a cohort sampled during active COVID-19. The specimen sequenced was peripheral blood. As DNA, the CDR3 is TGTGCCAGCAGTGATTTAAGGGGGACAGGGGCTGGAAACACCATATATTTT. Residues: CASSDLRGTGAGNTIYF.